This TCR beta chain was identified during a study of post-analysis software for immune sequencing data. Looking at the study overall: Several disease courses (relapsing-remitting, secondary progressive and progressive-relapsing) of multiple sclerosis were included. Findings and limits, study-wide: Patients had higher frequencies than controls of roughly five TRBV segments, including TRBV5-6, TRBV5-1 and TRBV20-1.

Prepared libraries of TCR beta cDNA carried unique molecular identifiers. MiXCR was run by TCRdb on the PCR reads, yielding one entry per CDR3 protein. The sample lists hundreds of thousands of distinct CDR3 sequences; about 27% were seen once. V gave up 4 bases and J gave up 2 bases, with 19 bases separating them. CDR3 length: 16 amino acids. Germline V gene lookup returns CDR1 SGHRS and CDR2 YFSETQ. This clonotype was found once. Its antigen remains unknown. The TCR comes from a girl aged 5 to 17 with multiple sclerosis. Material: blood. The chain uses TRBV5-1 and TRBJ2-7; D ambiguous. CDR3: CASSPKPGPLPYEQYF. In nucleotides, the CDR3 is TGCGCCAGCAGCCCGAAACCCGGGCCATTGCCCTACGAGCAGTACTTC.